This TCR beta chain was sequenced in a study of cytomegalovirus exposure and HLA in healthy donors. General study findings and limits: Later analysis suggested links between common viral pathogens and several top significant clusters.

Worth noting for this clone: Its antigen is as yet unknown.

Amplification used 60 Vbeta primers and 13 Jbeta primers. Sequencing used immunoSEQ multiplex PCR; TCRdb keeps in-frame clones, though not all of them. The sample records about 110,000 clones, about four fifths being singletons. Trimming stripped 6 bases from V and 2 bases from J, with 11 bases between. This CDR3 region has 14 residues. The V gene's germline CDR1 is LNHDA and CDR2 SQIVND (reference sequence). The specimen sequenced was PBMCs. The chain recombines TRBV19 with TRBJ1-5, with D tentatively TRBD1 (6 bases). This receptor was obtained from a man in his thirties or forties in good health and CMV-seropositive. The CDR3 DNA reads TGTGCCAGTAGCCCAGGGGAAGGCAATCAGCCCCAGCATTTT. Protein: CASSPGEGNQPQHF.